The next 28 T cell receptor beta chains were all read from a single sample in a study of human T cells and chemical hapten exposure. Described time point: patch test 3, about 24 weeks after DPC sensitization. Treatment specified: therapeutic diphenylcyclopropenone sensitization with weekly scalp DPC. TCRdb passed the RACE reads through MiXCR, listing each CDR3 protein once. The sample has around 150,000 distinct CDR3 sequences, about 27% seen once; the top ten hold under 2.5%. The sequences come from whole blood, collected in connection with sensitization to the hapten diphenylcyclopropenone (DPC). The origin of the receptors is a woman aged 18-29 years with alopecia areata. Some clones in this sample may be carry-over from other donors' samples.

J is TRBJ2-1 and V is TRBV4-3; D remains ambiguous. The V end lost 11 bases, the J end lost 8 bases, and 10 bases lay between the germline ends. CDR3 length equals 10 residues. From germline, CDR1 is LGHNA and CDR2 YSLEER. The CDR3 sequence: CAGGFDEQFF. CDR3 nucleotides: TGCGCCGGTGGGTTTGATGAGCAGTTCTTC.

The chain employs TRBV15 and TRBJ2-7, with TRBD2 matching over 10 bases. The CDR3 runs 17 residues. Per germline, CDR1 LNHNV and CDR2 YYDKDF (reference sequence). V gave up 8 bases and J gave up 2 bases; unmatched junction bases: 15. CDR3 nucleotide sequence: TGTGCCACCTCAAACGCTAAATTAGCGGGAGGAACCTACGAGCAGTACTTC. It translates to CATSNAKLAGGTYEQYF.

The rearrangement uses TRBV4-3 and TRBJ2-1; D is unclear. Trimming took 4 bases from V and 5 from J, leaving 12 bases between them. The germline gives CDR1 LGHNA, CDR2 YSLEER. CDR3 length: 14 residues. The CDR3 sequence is CASSPSLLDNEQFF. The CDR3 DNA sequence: TGCGCCAGCAGCCCCAGCCTCCTTGACAATGAGCAGTTCTTC.

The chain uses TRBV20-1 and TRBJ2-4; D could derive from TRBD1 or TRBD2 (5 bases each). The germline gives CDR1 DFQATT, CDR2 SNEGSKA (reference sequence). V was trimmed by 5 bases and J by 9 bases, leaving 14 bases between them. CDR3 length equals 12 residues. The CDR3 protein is CSAPIGGFIQYF. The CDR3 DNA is TGCAGTGCTCCCATTGGGGGATTCATTCAGTACTTC.

CDR3 amino acids: CASSHSASGLEAFF. The CDR3, as DNA: TGTGCCAGCAGCCACTCGGCGTCGGGGCTTGAAGCTTTCTTT. This chain links TRBV3-1 with TRBJ1-1; maybe TRBD1 (5 bases). Germline V gives CDR1 LGHDT, CDR2 YNNKEL (reference sequence). The V and J ends lost 3 bases and 7 bases respectively, with 15 bases between them. The CDR3 loop spans 14 amino acids.

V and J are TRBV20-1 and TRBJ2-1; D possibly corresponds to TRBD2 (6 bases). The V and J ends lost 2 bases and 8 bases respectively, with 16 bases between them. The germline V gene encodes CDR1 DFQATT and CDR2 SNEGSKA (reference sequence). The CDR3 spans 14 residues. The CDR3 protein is CSARRHGGAHEQFF. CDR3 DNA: TGCAGTGCTAGAAGGCATGGCGGGGCGCATGAGCAGTTCTTC.

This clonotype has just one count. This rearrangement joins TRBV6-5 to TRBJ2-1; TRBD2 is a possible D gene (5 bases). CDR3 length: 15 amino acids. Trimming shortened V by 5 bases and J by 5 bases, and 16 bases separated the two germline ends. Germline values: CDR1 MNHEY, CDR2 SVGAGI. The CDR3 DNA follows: TGTGCCAGCAGTATCGTAGGAGGAGGACACAATGAGCAGTTCTTC. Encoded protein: CASSIVGGGHNEQFF.

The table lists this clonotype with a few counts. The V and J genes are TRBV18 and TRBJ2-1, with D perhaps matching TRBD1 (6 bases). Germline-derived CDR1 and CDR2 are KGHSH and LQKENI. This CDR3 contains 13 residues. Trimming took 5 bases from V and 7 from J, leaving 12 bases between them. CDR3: CASSEQQGNEQFF. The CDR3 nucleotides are TGTGCCAGCTCAGAACAACAGGGAAATGAGCAGTTCTTC.

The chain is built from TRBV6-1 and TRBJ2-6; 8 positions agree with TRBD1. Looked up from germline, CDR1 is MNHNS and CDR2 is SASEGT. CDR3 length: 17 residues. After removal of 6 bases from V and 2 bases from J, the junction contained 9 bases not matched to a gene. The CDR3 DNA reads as TGTGCCAGCAGCCGTGACAGGGGCCCTACTGGGGCCAACGTCCTGACTTTC. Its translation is CASSRDRGPTGANVLTF.

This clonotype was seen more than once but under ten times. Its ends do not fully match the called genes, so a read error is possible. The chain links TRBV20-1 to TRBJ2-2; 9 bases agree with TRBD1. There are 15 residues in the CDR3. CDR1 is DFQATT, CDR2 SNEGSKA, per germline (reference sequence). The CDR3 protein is CSYISGTGNAGELFF. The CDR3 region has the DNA TGCAGCTACATTTCCGGGACAGGGAACGCCGGGGAGCTGTTTTTT.

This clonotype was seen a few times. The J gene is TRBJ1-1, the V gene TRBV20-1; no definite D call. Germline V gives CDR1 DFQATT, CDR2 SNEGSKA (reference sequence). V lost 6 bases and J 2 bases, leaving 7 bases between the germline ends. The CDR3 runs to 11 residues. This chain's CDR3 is CSAGRNTEAFF. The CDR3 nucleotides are TGCAGTGCAGGCCGAAACACTGAAGCTTTCTTT.

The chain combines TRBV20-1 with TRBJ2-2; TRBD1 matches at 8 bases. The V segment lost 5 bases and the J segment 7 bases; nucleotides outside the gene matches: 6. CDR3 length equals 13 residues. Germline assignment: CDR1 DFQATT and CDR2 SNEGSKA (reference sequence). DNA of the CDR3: TGCAGTGCTTGGACAGGGAGTAGCGGGGAGCTGTTTTTT. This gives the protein CSAWTGSSGELFF.

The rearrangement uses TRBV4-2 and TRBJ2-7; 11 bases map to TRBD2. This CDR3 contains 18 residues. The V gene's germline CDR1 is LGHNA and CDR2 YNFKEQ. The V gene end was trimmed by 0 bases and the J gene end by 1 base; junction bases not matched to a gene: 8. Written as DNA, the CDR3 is TGTGCCAGCAGCCAAGATGCGGAGCTAGCGGGAGGTTCCTACGAGCAGTACTTC. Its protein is CASSQDAELAGGSYEQYF.

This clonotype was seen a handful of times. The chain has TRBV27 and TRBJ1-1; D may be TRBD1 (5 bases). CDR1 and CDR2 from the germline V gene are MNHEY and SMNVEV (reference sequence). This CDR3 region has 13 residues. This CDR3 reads CASRPKGFTEAFF. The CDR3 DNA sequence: TGTGCTAGCCGCCCCAAGGGGTTCACTGAAGCTTTCTTT.

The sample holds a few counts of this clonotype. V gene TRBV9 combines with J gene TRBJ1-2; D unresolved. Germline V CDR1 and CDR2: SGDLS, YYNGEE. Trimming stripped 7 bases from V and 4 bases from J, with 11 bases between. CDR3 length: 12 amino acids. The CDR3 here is CASGGIGYGYTF. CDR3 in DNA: TGTGCCAGCGGAGGGATCGGCTATGGCTACACCTTC.

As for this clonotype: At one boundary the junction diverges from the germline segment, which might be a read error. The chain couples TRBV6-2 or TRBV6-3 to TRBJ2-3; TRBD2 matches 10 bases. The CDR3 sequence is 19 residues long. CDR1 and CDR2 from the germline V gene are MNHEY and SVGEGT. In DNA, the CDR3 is TGTGCCAGCAGTTCCGAGAGGAGCGGGAGGGCCCGGAGCACCGATACGCAGTATTTT. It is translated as CASSSERSGRARSTDTQYF.

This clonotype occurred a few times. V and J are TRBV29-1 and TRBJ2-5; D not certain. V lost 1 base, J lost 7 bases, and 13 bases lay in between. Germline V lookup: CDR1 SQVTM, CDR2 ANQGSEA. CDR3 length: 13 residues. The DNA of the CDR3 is TGCAGCGTTGAAGTCGGTCATTGGGGGACCCAGTACTTC. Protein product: CSVEVGHWGTQYF.

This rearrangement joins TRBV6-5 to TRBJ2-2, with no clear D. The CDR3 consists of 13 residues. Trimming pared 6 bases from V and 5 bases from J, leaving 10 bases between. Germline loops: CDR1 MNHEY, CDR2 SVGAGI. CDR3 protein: CASRADRTGELFF. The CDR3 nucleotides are TGTGCCAGCAGGGCGGACCGGACCGGGGAGCTGTTTTTT.

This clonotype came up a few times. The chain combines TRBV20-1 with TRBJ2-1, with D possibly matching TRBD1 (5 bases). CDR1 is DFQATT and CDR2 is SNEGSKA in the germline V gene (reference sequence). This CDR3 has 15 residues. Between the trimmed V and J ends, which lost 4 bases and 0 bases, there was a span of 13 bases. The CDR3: CSATPTVSSYNEQFF. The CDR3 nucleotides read TGCAGTGCTACGCCGACAGTGAGCTCCTACAATGAGCAGTTCTTC.

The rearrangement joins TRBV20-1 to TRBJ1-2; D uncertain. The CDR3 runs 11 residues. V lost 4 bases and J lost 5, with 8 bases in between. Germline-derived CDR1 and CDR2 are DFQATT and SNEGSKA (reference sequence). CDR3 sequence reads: CSANNLYGYTF. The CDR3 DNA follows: TGCAGTGCTAACAACTTGTATGGCTACACCTTC.

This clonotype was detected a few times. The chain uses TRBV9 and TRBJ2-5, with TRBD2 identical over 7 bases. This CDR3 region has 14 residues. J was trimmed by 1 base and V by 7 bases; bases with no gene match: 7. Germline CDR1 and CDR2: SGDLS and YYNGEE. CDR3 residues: CASSAGTIQETQYF. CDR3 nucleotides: TGTGCCAGCTCCGCCGGGACTATCCAAGAGACCCAGTACTTC. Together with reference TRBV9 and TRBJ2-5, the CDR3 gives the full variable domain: DSGVTQTPKHLITATGQRVTLRCSPRSGDLSVYWYQQSLDQGLQFLIQYYNGEERAKGNILERFSAQQFPDLHSELNLSSLELGDSALYFCASSAGTIQETQYFGPGTRLLVL.

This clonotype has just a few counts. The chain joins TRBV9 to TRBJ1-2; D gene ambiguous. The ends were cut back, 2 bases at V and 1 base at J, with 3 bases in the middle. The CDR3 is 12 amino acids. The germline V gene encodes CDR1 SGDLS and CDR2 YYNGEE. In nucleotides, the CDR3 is TGTGCCAGCAGCGTGCGTAACTATGGCTACACCTTC. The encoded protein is CASSVRNYGYTF.

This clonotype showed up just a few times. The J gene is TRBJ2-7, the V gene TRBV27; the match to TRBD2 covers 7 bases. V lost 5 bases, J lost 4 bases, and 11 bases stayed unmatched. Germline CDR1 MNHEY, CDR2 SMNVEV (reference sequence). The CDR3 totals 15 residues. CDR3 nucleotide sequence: TGTGCCAGCAGTCTGAGCGGGACGAGAACGTACGAGCAGTACTTC. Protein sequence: CASSLSGTRTYEQYF.

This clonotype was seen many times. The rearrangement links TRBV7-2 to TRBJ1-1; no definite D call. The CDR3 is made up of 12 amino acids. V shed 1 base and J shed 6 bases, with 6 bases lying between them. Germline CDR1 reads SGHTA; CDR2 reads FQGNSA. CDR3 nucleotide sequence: TGTGCCAGCAGCTTAGATCTGCCTGAAGCTTTCTTT. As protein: CASSLDLPEAFF.

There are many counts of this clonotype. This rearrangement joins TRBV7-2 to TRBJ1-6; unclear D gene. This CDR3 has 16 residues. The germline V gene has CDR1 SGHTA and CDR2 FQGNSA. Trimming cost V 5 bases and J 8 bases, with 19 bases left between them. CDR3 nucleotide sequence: TGTGCCAGCAGCCGACGGACCCCTGGTCTACATTCACCCCTCCACTTT. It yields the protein CASSRRTPGLHSPLHF.

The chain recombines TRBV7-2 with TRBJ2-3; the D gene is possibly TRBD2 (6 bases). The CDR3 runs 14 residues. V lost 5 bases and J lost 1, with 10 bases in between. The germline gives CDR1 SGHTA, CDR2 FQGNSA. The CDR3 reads CASSPGLRTDTQYF. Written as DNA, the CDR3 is TGTGCCAGCAGCCCGGGACTTCGCACAGATACGCAGTATTTT.

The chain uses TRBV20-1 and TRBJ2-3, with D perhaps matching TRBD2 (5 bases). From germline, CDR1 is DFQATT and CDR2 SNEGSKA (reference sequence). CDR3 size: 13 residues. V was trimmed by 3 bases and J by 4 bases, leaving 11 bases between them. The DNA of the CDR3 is TGCAGTGCTAGGCGGGTGGGAGCAGATACGCAGTATTTT. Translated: CSARRVGADTQYF.

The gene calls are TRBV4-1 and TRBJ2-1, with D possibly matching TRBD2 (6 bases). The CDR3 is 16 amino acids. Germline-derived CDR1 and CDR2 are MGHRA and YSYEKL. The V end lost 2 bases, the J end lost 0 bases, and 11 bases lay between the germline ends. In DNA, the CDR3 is TGCGCCAGCAGCCAATACGGGAGAAACTCCTACAATGAGCAGTTCTTC. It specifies CASSQYGRNSYNEQFF.